This is a list of T cell receptor beta chains from one sample in a study of shared clonotypes between healthy human individuals. Clones were read by immunoSEQ multiplex PCR, and TCRdb kept only the in-frame ones, dropping some. The sample contains a few million clones, 85% to 95% of which appear only once. Sequencing input: naive CD4+ T cells from PBMCs. The receptor source for this set is a young man in good health. Some clones in this sample may be carry-over from other donors' samples. Each CDR3 is given with its conserved first and last residue. D genes are given only for firm matches. Size tells how often a clone was seen (once, few, many) or the class of an expanded clone, and some rows leave it out.

clone_size: NA; d_call: NA; v_call: TRBV7-3; j_call: TRBJ1-1; cdr3_nt: TGTGCCAGCAGCTTAATGGGGGCTGGGAACACTGAAGCTTTCTTT; cdr3_aa: CASSLMGAGNTEAFF
clone_size: NA; d_call: NA; v_call: TRBV7-2; j_call: TRBJ2-5; cdr3_nt: TGTGCCAGCACTAACAGAGGGGGAGAGACCCAGTACTTC; cdr3_aa: CASTNRGGETQYF
clone_size: NA; d_call: NA; v_call: TRBV30; j_call: TRBJ1-2; cdr3_nt: TGTGCCTGGGTGCTAGGGGTAGGGGGGAGCTATGGCTACACCTTC; cdr3_aa: CAWVLGVGGSYGYTF
clone_size: NA; d_call: NA; v_call: TRBV7-9; j_call: TRBJ1-2; cdr3_nt: TGTGCCAGCAGCATGAATAGTGCGGGGTATGGCTACACCTTC; cdr3_aa: CASSMNSAGYGYTF
clone_size: NA; d_call: NA; v_call: TRBV7-9; j_call: TRBJ2-2; cdr3_nt: TGTGCCAGCAGCTTAGAAGCCACCGGGGAGCTGTTTTTT; cdr3_aa: CASSLEATGELFF
clone_size: NA; d_call: NA; v_call: TRBV29-1; j_call: TRBJ1-1; cdr3_nt: TGCAGCGTTGGAGGGGGCACTGAAGCTTTCTTT; cdr3_aa: CSVGGGTEAFF
clone_size: NA; d_call: NA; v_call: TRBV5-1; j_call: TRBJ2-4; cdr3_nt: TGCGCCAGCAGCTCCACGGGACCCGAAAACATTCAGTACTTC; cdr3_aa: CASSSTGPENIQYF
clone_size: NA; d_call: NA; v_call: TRBV10-3; j_call: TRBJ1-2; cdr3_nt: TGTGCCAGTCTACCGGGGACGGCTAACTATGGCTACACCTTC; cdr3_aa: CASLPGTANYGYTF
clone_size: NA; d_call: NA; v_call: TRBV4-1; j_call: TRBJ1-4; cdr3_nt: TGCGCTACCTCTTTTTTGCCGGCTGAAAAACTGTTTTTT; cdr3_aa: CATSFLPAEKLFF
clone_size: NA; d_call: TRBD1; v_call: TRBV6-1; j_call: TRBJ1-1; cdr3_nt: TGTGCCAGCAATACAGGGGGCGCAACTGAAGCTTTCTTT; cdr3_aa: CASNTGGATEAFF
clone_size: NA; d_call: NA; v_call: TRBV11-2; j_call: TRBJ2-1; cdr3_nt: TGTGCCAGCACCTACGAGTTCGGGGTCCAATACAATGAGCAGTTCTTC; cdr3_aa: CASTYEFGVQYNEQFF
clone_size: once; d_call: NA; v_call: TRBV9; j_call: TRBJ1-3; cdr3_nt: TGTGCCAGCAGCGCTCTGGGACCGACCTCTGGAAACACCATATATTTT; cdr3_aa: CASSALGPTSGNTIYF
clone_size: NA; d_call: NA; v_call: TRBV19; j_call: TRBJ2-7; cdr3_nt: TGTGCCAGTAGCATACCCGGGACAACCTCCTACGAGCAGTACTTC; cdr3_aa: CASSIPGTTSYEQYF
clone_size: NA; d_call: NA; v_call: TRBV29-1; j_call: TRBJ2-7; cdr3_nt: TGCAGCGTTCGGCGCGCGGACTACGAGCAGTACTTC; cdr3_aa: CSVRRADYEQYF
clone_size: NA; d_call: NA; v_call: TRBV6-1; j_call: TRBJ2-2; cdr3_nt: TGTGCCAGCAGTGAGCCAGGGTTCACCGGGGAGCTGTTTTTT; cdr3_aa: CASSEPGFTGELFF
clone_size: NA; d_call: NA; v_call: TRBV29-1; j_call: TRBJ2-5; cdr3_nt: TGCAGCGCCATGAGGGGGGGGTACCAAGAGACCCAGTACTTC; cdr3_aa: CSAMRGGYQETQYF
clone_size: NA; d_call: NA; v_call: TRBV28; j_call: TRBJ1-5; cdr3_nt: TGTGCCAGCAGTCTTATTGGGGGAGTGCATAGCAATCAGCCCCAGCATTTT; cdr3_aa: CASSLIGGVHSNQPQHF
clone_size: NA; d_call: TRBD1; v_call: TRBV2; j_call: TRBJ2-5; cdr3_nt: TGTGCCAGCAGCGGTGACAGGGGGGCGGGTGGGGAGACCCAGTACTTC; cdr3_aa: CASSGDRGAGGETQYF
clone_size: few; d_call: NA; v_call: TRBV7-9; j_call: TRBJ1-1; cdr3_nt: TGTGCCAGCAGCTTAACCCTGGGGGACACTGAAGCTTTCTTT; cdr3_aa: CASSLTLGDTEAFF
clone_size: NA; d_call: NA; v_call: TRBV9; j_call: TRBJ1-1; cdr3_nt: TGTGCCAGCAGCGCGGGGGAGGGGCTTGGGAACACTGAAGCTTTCTTT; cdr3_aa: CASSAGEGLGNTEAFF
clone_size: NA; d_call: NA; v_call: TRBV6-5; j_call: TRBJ2-5; cdr3_nt: TGTGCCAGCAGTTACTCGAGCACCCAAGAGACCCAGTACTTC; cdr3_aa: CASSYSSTQETQYF
clone_size: NA; d_call: NA; v_call: TRBV5-1; j_call: TRBJ2-1; cdr3_nt: TGCGCCAGCAGCTATCAAGGGAATCAATACAATGAGCAGTTCTTC; cdr3_aa: CASSYQGNQYNEQFF
clone_size: once; d_call: TRBD2; v_call: TRBV28; j_call: TRBJ2-1; cdr3_nt: TGTGCCAGCAGTGGCGGGAGAGGGTCCTACAATGAGCAGTTCTTC; cdr3_aa: CASSGGRGSYNEQFF
clone_size: NA; d_call: NA; v_call: TRBV27; j_call: TRBJ1-2; cdr3_nt: TGTGCCAGCAGTTTCCTACAGGGAATCTCTGGCTACACCTTC; cdr3_aa: CASSFLQGISGYTF
clone_size: NA; d_call: NA; v_call: TRBV5-1; j_call: TRBJ2-3; cdr3_nt: TGCGCCTCCGCGGAGGGGCTACGGGGCGGAGATACGCAGTATTTT; cdr3_aa: CASAEGLRGGDTQYF
clone_size: NA; d_call: TRBD1; v_call: TRBV7-3; j_call: TRBJ2-2; cdr3_nt: TGTGCCAGCAGCTTAACCCGGGACAGGTTCAACACCGGGGAGCTGTTTTTT; cdr3_aa: CASSLTRDRFNTGELFF
clone_size: NA; d_call: NA; v_call: TRBV28; j_call: TRBJ2-5; cdr3_nt: TGTGCCAGCAGCCCCCCAGGGGAGGAGACCCAGTACTTC; cdr3_aa: CASSPPGEETQYF
clone_size: NA; d_call: TRBD1; v_call: TRBV7-3; j_call: TRBJ2-7; cdr3_nt: TGTGCCAGCAGCTTGGGACAGGGGGCCTACGAGCAGTACTTC; cdr3_aa: CASSLGQGAYEQYF
clone_size: NA; d_call: TRBD2; v_call: TRBV7-2; j_call: TRBJ2-3; cdr3_nt: TGTGCCAGCAGCTTCGGTAGCGGGTTGGGCACAGATACGCAGTATTTT; cdr3_aa: CASSFGSGLGTDTQYF
clone_size: NA; d_call: NA; v_call: TRBV7-2; j_call: TRBJ2-3; cdr3_nt: TGTGCCAGCAGCTTGCAACAGGCGGGCACAGATACGCAGTATTTT; cdr3_aa: CASSLQQAGTDTQYF
clone_size: NA; d_call: NA; v_call: TRBV11-2; j_call: TRBJ1-1; cdr3_nt: TGTGCCAGCAGTGCCGGGGGGATGAACACTGAAGCTTTCTTT; cdr3_aa: CASSAGGMNTEAFF
clone_size: NA; d_call: TRBD1; v_call: TRBV6-1; j_call: TRBJ2-5; cdr3_nt: TGTGCCAGCAGCGCTCCGACAGGGGGGGAAGAGACCCAGTACTTC; cdr3_aa: CASSAPTGGEETQYF
clone_size: NA; d_call: NA; v_call: TRBV5-4; j_call: TRBJ2-3; cdr3_nt: TGTGCCAGCAGCGAGGCGAGATCTAGCACAGATACGCAGTATTTT; cdr3_aa: CASSEARSSTDTQYF
clone_size: NA; d_call: TRBD2; v_call: TRBV6-5; j_call: TRBJ2-7; cdr3_nt: TGTGCCAGCAGTTTAGCGGGAGGGCCATACGAGCAGTACTTC; cdr3_aa: CASSLAGGPYEQYF
clone_size: NA; d_call: TRBD2; v_call: TRBV5-1; j_call: TRBJ2-5; cdr3_nt: TGCGCCAGCACATCCCCTTCTGGAGCGGGGAACCAAGAGACCCAGTACTTC; cdr3_aa: CASTSPSGAGNQETQYF
clone_size: once; d_call: TRBD1; v_call: TRBV10-3; j_call: TRBJ1-2; cdr3_nt: TGTGCCATCAGTGATCGGACAGGGGGTATTCAAGGCTACACCTTC; cdr3_aa: CAISDRTGGIQGYTF
clone_size: NA; d_call: NA; v_call: TRBV28; j_call: TRBJ1-2; cdr3_nt: TGTGCCAGCAGTCTACAGTACTATGGCTACACCTTC; cdr3_aa: CASSLQYYGYTF
clone_size: NA; d_call: NA; v_call: TRBV7-3; j_call: TRBJ2-1; cdr3_nt: TGTGCCAGCAGCTCGGGACTCGCGGGTGAGCAGTTCTTC; cdr3_aa: CASSSGLAGEQFF
clone_size: NA; d_call: TRBD2; v_call: TRBV7-9; j_call: TRBJ2-1; cdr3_nt: TGTGCCAGCAGCCCCAGCGGGAGTGGTAATGAGCAGTTCTTC; cdr3_aa: CASSPSGSGNEQFF
clone_size: once; d_call: TRBD2; v_call: TRBV6-6; j_call: TRBJ2-3; cdr3_nt: TGTGCCAGCAGTAAACGGGAGGGCCAAGATACGCAGTATTTT; cdr3_aa: CASSKREGQDTQYF
clone_size: NA; d_call: NA; v_call: TRBV7-3; j_call: TRBJ2-3; cdr3_nt: TGTGCCAGCAGCTTACTCGGACAAGAACGGGATACGCAGTATTTT; cdr3_aa: CASSLLGQERDTQYF
clone_size: NA; d_call: TRBD1; v_call: TRBV5-1; j_call: TRBJ2-3; cdr3_nt: TGCGCCAGCTCCTCTTTGGGACAGAGCACAGATACGCAGTATTTT; cdr3_aa: CASSSLGQSTDTQYF
clone_size: NA; d_call: NA; v_call: TRBV6-7; j_call: TRBJ2-2; cdr3_nt: TGTGCCAGCAGCTGCTCCACTGCGGTCACACGGTCCGGGGAGCTGTTTTTT; cdr3_aa: CASSCSTAVTRSGELFF
clone_size: NA; d_call: NA; v_call: TRBV5-6; j_call: TRBJ1-2; cdr3_nt: TGTGCCAGCAGCTTGGCAGTATACCGGGATAACTATGGCTACACCTTC; cdr3_aa: CASSLAVYRDNYGYTF
clone_size: NA; d_call: TRBD2; v_call: TRBV5-1; j_call: TRBJ2-2; cdr3_nt: TGCGCCAGCAGCTTGATCGGCGGGAGTATATCCGGGGAGCTGTTTTTT; cdr3_aa: CASSLIGGSISGELFF
clone_size: NA; d_call: TRBD1; v_call: TRBV28; j_call: TRBJ1-5; cdr3_nt: TGTGCCAGCAGTGCTATCGGGACAGGTCATCAGCCCCAGCATTTT; cdr3_aa: CASSAIGTGHQPQHF
clone_size: once; d_call: NA; v_call: TRBV5-1; j_call: TRBJ2-5; cdr3_nt: TGCGCCAGCAGAGGTGGGGGTTCACCTGGAGAGCAGTACTTC; cdr3_aa: CASRGGGSPGEQYF
clone_size: NA; d_call: NA; v_call: TRBV5-6; j_call: TRBJ1-6; cdr3_nt: TGTGCCAGCAGCTCCGGGTTATTGGAGTCACCCCTCCACTTT; cdr3_aa: CASSSGLLESPLHF
clone_size: NA; d_call: NA; v_call: TRBV28; j_call: TRBJ1-2; cdr3_nt: TGTGCCACTAGTTTGGGGGGAGGGGTTAACTATGGCTACACCTTC; cdr3_aa: CATSLGGGVNYGYTF
clone_size: once; d_call: NA; v_call: TRBV10-3; j_call: TRBJ2-6; cdr3_nt: TGTGCCATCAGTGGGGGGATTGGCAGGGGCTCTGGGGCCAACGTCCTGACTTTC; cdr3_aa: CAISGGIGRGSGANVLTF
clone_size: NA; d_call: NA; v_call: TRBV21-1; j_call: TRBJ2-2; cdr3_nt: TGTGCCAGCAGCCCCCGGGACAGGGGTATTGCCGGGGAGCTGTTTTTT; cdr3_aa: CASSPRDRGIAGELFF
clone_size: NA; d_call: NA; v_call: TRBV30; j_call: TRBJ2-5; cdr3_nt: TGTGCCTGGAGTGGAGAGGCAGGGAGAAGAGAGACCCAGTACTTC; cdr3_aa: CAWSGEAGRRETQYF
clone_size: NA; d_call: NA; v_call: TRBV7-3; j_call: TRBJ2-2; cdr3_nt: TGTGCCAGCTCTGGGGCGGGGCCTGGGGAGCTGTTTTTT; cdr3_aa: CASSGAGPGELFF